The 25 T cell receptor beta chains listed next were all sequenced from one sample in a study of blood T cell repertoires in COVID-19. Repertoires were generated with immunoSEQ multiplex PCR, while TCRdb's copy carries only in-frame clones and drops some. The table has approximately 200,000 clones, 85% seen once; the top ten hold roughly a sixth. The sequenced sample consisted of PBMCs or T cells enriched from blood (not recorded which). These TCRs come from a man in his forties who had recovered from COVID-19.

V gene TRBV15 combines with J gene TRBJ1-5; D not certain. Germline CDR1 and CDR2: LNHNV and YYDKDF (reference sequence). The germline V and J ends were trimmed by 6 bases and 0 bases, with 12 bases remaining between them. The CDR3 has 15 amino acids. CDR3 DNA: TGTGCCACCAGGGCATGGAGGGATAGCAATCAGCCCCAGCATTTT. Encoded protein: CATRAWRDSNQPQHF.

V is TRBV19 and J is TRBJ1-1; D gene ambiguous. The CDR3 totals 14 residues. V gave up 2 bases and J gave up 2 bases, with 9 bases separating them. The V gene's germline CDR1 is LNHDA and CDR2 SQIVND (reference sequence). CDR3 sequence reads: CASSINGLNTEAFF. CDR3 DNA: TGTGCCAGTAGTATAAACGGTCTTAACACTGAAGCTTTCTTT.

The chain links TRBV6-2 or TRBV6-3 to TRBJ2-7; tentative D call: TRBD1 (5 bases). Germline values: CDR1 MNHEY, CDR2 SVGEGT. The CDR3 has 15 amino acids. Trimming pared 3 bases from V and 2 bases from J, leaving 14 bases between. CDR3 loop: CASSYEKGPAYEQYF. In nucleotides, the CDR3 is TGTGCCAGCAGTTATGAGAAGGGGCCAGCCTACGAGCAGTACTTC.

Details on this clone: At the DNA level, this CDR3 is encoded by other sequences in the same sample as well. The CDR3 sequence is CASSQGSGLGTDTQYF. CDR3 in DNA: TGCGCCAGCAGCCAAGGATCGGGACTAGGGACAGATACGCAGTATTTT. The chain employs TRBV4-3 and TRBJ2-3; 8 positions agree with TRBD2. This CDR3 spans 16 amino acids. V shed 1 base and J 3 bases; nucleotides not matched to a gene: 6. CDR1 is LGHNA and CDR2 is YSLEER in the germline V gene.

This clone has a single count. The rearrangement uses TRBV5-4 and TRBJ2-3; 8 bases fit TRBD1. The CDR3 has 15 amino acids. The germline V gene has CDR1 SGHNT and CDR2 YYREEE (reference sequence). Trimming cost V 4 bases and J 1 base; bases outside gene matches: 5. The chain's CDR3 is CASSAGGLGTDTQYF. The CDR3, as DNA: TGTGCCAGCAGCGCAGGGGGCTTGGGCACAGATACGCAGTATTTT. The full variable domain, rest sourced from reference TRBV5-4 and TRBJ2-3, is ETGVTQSPTHLIKTRGQQVTLRCSSQSGHNTVSWYQQALGQGPQFIFQYYREEENGRGNFPPRFSGLQFPNYSSELNVNALELDDSALYLCASSAGGLGTDTQYFGPGTRLTVL.

CDR3 sequence reads: CASRWTFNYGYTF. The CDR3 region has the DNA TGTGCCAGCAGATGGACATTTAACTATGGCTACACCTTC. The chain joins TRBV2 to TRBJ1-2, with D possibly matching TRBD1 (5 bases). V gave up 6 bases and J gave up 1 base, with 9 bases separating them. The germline V gene has CDR1 SNHLY and CDR2 FYNNEI. The CDR3 extends over 13 amino acids.

This clone was detected only a few times. The chain carries TRBV13 and TRBJ2-3; 10 bases are a match to TRBD1. The J segment lost 4 bases and the V segment lost 4 bases, leaving 8 bases of the junction unmatched. Germline V gives CDR1 PRHDT, CDR2 FYEKMQ (reference sequence). The CDR3 spans 16 residues. The chain's CDR3 is CASSSRTGGMSDTQYF. The CDR3 DNA reads as TGTGCCAGCAGCTCTCGGACAGGGGGGATGTCAGATACGCAGTATTTT.

V is TRBV19 and J is TRBJ1-6; 7 nucleotides agree with TRBD1. V lost 10 bases, J lost 0 bases, and 3 bases stayed unmatched. Per the germline V gene, CDR1 is LNHDA and CDR2 is SQIVND (reference sequence). The CDR3 contains 14 residues. The CDR3 here is CATRDSSYNSPLHF. In DNA, the CDR3 is TGTGCCACCAGGGACAGCTCCTATAATTCACCCCTCCACTTT.

This clone was detected only once. The rearrangement joins TRBV14 to TRBJ1-1; unclear D gene. CDR1 SGHDN and CDR2 FVKESK come from the germline V gene. The CDR3 consists of 13 residues. V was trimmed by 0 bases and J by 4 bases, leaving 6 bases between them. This chain's CDR3 is CASSQERVTEAFF. In nucleotides, the CDR3 is TGTGCCAGCAGCCAAGAAAGAGTCACTGAAGCTTTCTTT.

J is TRBJ2-7 and V is TRBV9; tentatively, D is TRBD1 (6 bases). CDR3 length: 15 amino acids. Trimming took off 3 bases at V and 2 bases at J, with 15 bases between the two ends. Looked up from germline, CDR1 is SGDLS and CDR2 is YYNGEE. CDR3 nucleotides: TGTGCCAGCAGCGAGGGACCTGACAGGCCCTACGAGCAGTACTTC. Its translation: CASSEGPDRPYEQYF.

In this sample, this clone turned up a few times. The J gene is TRBJ1-1, the V gene TRBV6-2 or TRBV6-3; unclear D gene. The CDR3 has 12 amino acids. V was trimmed by 4 bases and J by 0 bases, leaving 3 bases between them. Germline CDR1 reads MNHEY; CDR2 reads SVGEGT. The CDR3 region is CASSFMNTEAFF. CDR3 coding DNA: TGTGCCAGCAGTTTCATGAACACTGAAGCTTTCTTT.

The chain recombines TRBV5-4 with TRBJ2-2; 13 nucleotides agree with TRBD2. The CDR3 covers 16 residues. The germline V gene has CDR1 SGHNT and CDR2 YYREEE (reference sequence). J lost 7 bases, V lost 4 bases, and 7 bases had no gene match. DNA for the CDR3: TGTGCCAGCAGCCCACTAGCGGGAGGGCGGATCGGGGAGCTGTTTTTT. Protein product: CASSPLAGGRIGELFF.

CDR3 DNA: TGTGCCAGCAGCTTCCGCGGGAGCCGCGAGACCCAGTACTTC. This codes for CASSFRGSRETQYF. The chain couples TRBV5-4 to TRBJ2-5; 7 bases map to TRBD2. Germline CDR1 and CDR2: SGHNT and YYREEE (reference sequence). V lost 2 bases, J lost 5 bases, and 6 bases stayed unmatched. This CDR3 region has 14 residues.

The V call is TRBV13, the J call TRBJ2-3, with a possible D match to TRBD2 (6 bases). The germline V gene encodes CDR1 PRHDT and CDR2 FYEKMQ (reference sequence). Deletions cut 4 bases from V and 1 base from J, with 12 bases between. CDR3 length: 15 residues. The DNA of the CDR3 is TGTGCCAGCAGCTCACGGGACTCAGGCACAGATACGCAGTATTTT. The encoded protein is CASSSRDSGTDTQYF. Together with reference TRBV13 and TRBJ2-3, the CDR3 gives the full variable domain: AAGVIQSPRHLIKEKRETATLKCYPIPRHDTVYWYQQGPGQDPQFLISFYEKMQSDKGSIPDRFSAQQFSDYHSELNMSSLELGDSALYFCASSSRDSGTDTQYFGPGTRLTVL.

The chain has TRBV15 and TRBJ2-1, with TRBD2 identical over 10 bases. Trimming removed 5 bases from V and 5 bases from J; junction bases left unmatched: 9. CDR3 size: 16 residues. Germline-derived CDR1 and CDR2 are LNHNV and YYDKDF (reference sequence). The CDR3 nucleotides read TGTGCCACCAGCGGCGGGGGACTAGCGTACGACAATGAGCAGTTCTTC. Encoded protein: CATSGGGLAYDNEQFF. Drawing the rest from reference TRBV15 and TRBJ2-1, the complete variable domain is DAMVIQNPRYQVTQFGKPVTLSCSQTLNHNVMYWYQQKSSQAPKLLFHYYDKDFNNEADTPDNFQSRRPNTSFCFLDIRSPGLGDTAMYLCATSGGGLAYDNEQFFGPGTRLTVL.

The rearrangement joins TRBV19 to TRBJ1-2; unclear D gene. The CDR3 extends over 18 amino acids. Trimming shortened V by 3 bases and J by 0 bases, and 20 bases separated the two germline ends. Germline CDR1 and CDR2: LNHDA and SQIVND (reference sequence). For the CDR3, the DNA is TGTGCCAGTAGTATTGGAAAATACGCGGGGAATCCTAACTATGGCTACACCTTC. This translates into CASSIGKYAGNPNYGYTF.

This chain joins TRBV11-3 and TRBJ2-3; D is possibly TRBD2 (5 bases). This CDR3 has 13 residues. Between the trimmed V and J ends, which lost 3 bases and 1 base, there was a span of 5 bases. Looked up from germline, CDR1 is SGHNT and CDR2 is YENEEA. CDR3 sequence (DNA): TGTGCCAGCAGCTTTAGCGGCACAGATACGCAGTATTTT. This gives the protein CASSFSGTDTQYF.

The chain has TRBV19 and TRBJ2-7, with D hard to call. Trimming removed 3 bases at V and 5 bases at J, with 11 bases between. This CDR3 comprises 13 residues. The germline V gene encodes CDR1 LNHDA and CDR2 SQIVND (reference sequence). The CDR3 here is CASSIPPVNEQYF. The CDR3 DNA reads TGTGCCAGTAGTATCCCCCCCGTAAACGAGCAGTACTTC.

The genes are TRBV27 and TRBJ2-5; 10 bases align to TRBD1. Germline-derived CDR1 and CDR2 are MNHEY and SMNVEV (reference sequence). The length of the CDR3 is 14 residues. The trim removed 5 bases at V and 5 bases at J, leaving 5 bases unmatched. The DNA of the CDR3 is TGTGCCAGCAGTCAGACAGGGGGCCGGGAGACCCAGTACTTC. Amino acids: CASSQTGGRETQYF.

The rearrangement uses TRBV6-5 and TRBJ2-7, with D maybe TRBD2 (6 bases). Trimming took 4 bases from V and 7 from J, leaving 14 bases between them. Germline V gives CDR1 MNHEY, CDR2 SVGAGI. The CDR3 consists of 13 residues. CDR3 coding DNA: TGTGCCAGCAGTTTCCCCGGGACTCGTGAGCAGTACTTC. Translation: CASSFPGTREQYF.

The chain joins TRBV24-1 to TRBJ2-5; 9 bases map to TRBD1. V dropped 4 bases and J dropped 1; count of bases not matched to a gene: 6. Germline CDR1 and CDR2: KGHDR and SFDVKD. The CDR3 is 16 amino acids. Written as DNA, the CDR3 is TGTGCCACCAGTGACCCTGCGACAGGGGGCCAAGAGACCCAGTACTTC. Residues: CATSDPATGGQETQYF.

The chain joins TRBV5-4 to TRBJ2-3, with 11 bases fitting TRBD2. The CDR3 extends over 17 amino acids. V gave up 3 bases and J gave up 2 bases; unmatched junction bases: 8. Looked up from germline, CDR1 is SGHNT and CDR2 is YYREEE (reference sequence). CDR3 in DNA: TGTGCCAGCAGCTCATCTCCGGGACTAGCGGCCACAGATACGCAGTATTTT. Amino acids: CASSSSPGLAATDTQYF.

The gene calls are TRBV7-9 and TRBJ1-1; D may be TRBD1 (5 bases). The CDR3 length is 13 residues. Germline loops: CDR1 SEHNR, CDR2 FQNEAQ (reference sequence). The V end was cut by 4 bases, the J end by 0 bases, with 6 bases between. The CDR3 DNA reads TGTGCCAGCAGCTGGGACTTGAACACTGAAGCTTTCTTT. Amino acid sequence: CASSWDLNTEAFF.

The chain recombines TRBV11-2 with TRBJ1-2; 7 bases line up with TRBD1. The V and J ends lost 1 base and 5 bases, in that order; junction bases with no gene match: 4. CDR1 is SGHAT and CDR2 is FQNNGV in the germline V gene. The CDR3 is made up of 14 amino acids. CDR3 sequence: CASSLVTGEYGYTF. CDR3 sequence (DNA): TGTGCCAGCAGCTTAGTAACAGGGGAATATGGCTACACCTTC.

The chain recombines TRBV30 with TRBJ2-7; possible D gene TRBD2, 5 bases. CDR3 size: 13 residues. V dropped 0 bases and J dropped 1 base, with 7 bases sitting between them. The germline CDR1 and CDR2 sequences are GTSNPN and SVGIG (reference sequence). The DNA of the CDR3 is TGTGCCTGGAGTGTTAGGACTTCCTACGAGCAGTACTTC. It translates to CAWSVRTSYEQYF.